Shown below are 2 T cell receptor beta chains from a single sample sequenced in a study of shared clonotypes between healthy human individuals. Naive CD8 cells comprised CD45RO-negative, CCR7-positively selected cells, excluding terminally differentiated effector memory CD45RA+ cells. Profiled with immunoSEQ multiplex PCR; TCRdb holds only in-frame clones, not every one. The sample lists 650,000 to 800,000 clones; around 90% were seen once. Sequenced sample: naive CD8+ T cells sorted from blood. The receptors were gathered from a man in his thirties or forties in good health.

Here the CDR3 reads CASSSPEGSNETQYF. DNA of the CDR3: TGTGCCAGCAGCTCCCCAGAGGGGTCCAATGAGACCCAGTACTTC. The rearrangement uses TRBV7-9 and TRBJ2-5, with D perhaps assigned TRBD1 or TRBD2 (5 bases each). Germline V lookup: CDR1 SEHNR, CDR2 FQNEAQ (reference sequence). The CDR3 runs to 15 residues. Trimming removed 4 bases at V and 5 bases at J, with 17 bases between.

CDR3 nucleotides: TGTGCCAGACGATTGAGGGACAGGAGGAGGAATGAGCAGTTCTTC. Encoded protein: CARRLRDRRRNEQFF. The chain couples TRBV2 to TRBJ2-1, with 8 bases aligning to TRBD1. CDR1 is SNHLY, CDR2 FYNNEI, per germline. J lost 7 bases, V lost 9 bases, and 14 bases had no gene match. The CDR3 has 15 residues. The full variable domain, completed using reference TRBV2 and TRBJ2-1, is EPEVTQTPSHQVTQMGQEVILRCVPISNHLYFYWYRQILGQKVEFLVSFYNNEISEKSEIFDDQFSVERPDGSNFTLKIRSTKLEDSAMYFCARRLRDRRRNEQFFGPGTRLTVL.